These 22 T cell receptor beta chains share one sample of origin, sequenced in a study of cytomegalovirus exposure and HLA in healthy donors (dated by TCRdb to 2016 to 2017). Library generation was performed with the immunoSEQ multiplex PCR assay. For the multiplex PCR, a mixture combining 60 forward primers for TCR Vbeta segments and 13 reverse primers for TCR Jbeta segments was used. The table was pulled from immuneACCESS by TCRdb, which kept in-frame rearrangements only. Such tables lose some clones; where checked, under half of the loss comes from unresolved V genes, and the rest has no known cause. This sample lists about 150,000 clones; almost 80% were detected once. Less than 8% of the sample is taken by the ten largest. Sample: PBMCs. These receptors were collected from a woman aged 35 to 49 in good health and CMV-seropositive.

This chain uses TRBV7-2 with TRBJ2-7, with 10 positions matching TRBD2. This CDR3 comprises 15 residues. CDR1 is SGHTA and CDR2 is FQGNSA in the germline V gene. The V gene end was trimmed by 1 base and the J gene end by 1 base; junction bases not matched to a gene: 1. The CDR3 DNA sequence: TGTGCCAGCAGCTTAGTGACTAGCGGGTCCTACGAGCAGTACTTC. As protein: CASSLVTSGSYEQYF.

The chain employs TRBV7-7 and TRBJ2-7; a weak D match, TRBD2 (5 bases). Per germline, CDR1 SSHAT and CDR2 FNYEAQ (reference sequence). The CDR3 spans 15 residues. Trimming shortened V by 5 bases and J by 1 base, and 15 bases separated the two germline ends. CDR3 sequence (DNA): TGTGCCAGCAGCCTCGACTATGGGAGTTCCTACGAGCAGTACTTC. Its translation: CASSLDYGSSYEQYF. The whole variable domain, filled in from reference TRBV7-7 and TRBJ2-7, reads GAGVSQSPRYKVTKRGQDVTLRCDPISSHATLYWYQQALGQGPEFLTYFNYEAQPDKSGLPSDRFSAERPEGSISTLTIQRTEQRDSAMYRCASSLDYGSSYEQYFGPGTRLTVT.

The V gene is TRBV5-4, the J gene TRBJ1-4, with a possible D match to TRBD1 (6 bases). This CDR3 comprises 14 residues. CDR1 SGHNT and CDR2 YYREEE come from the germline V gene (reference sequence). The ends were cut back, 4 bases at V and 5 bases at J, with 12 bases in the middle. The CDR3 spells CASSMTGTNEKLFF. The DNA for the CDR3 is TGTGCCAGCAGCATGACAGGAACAAATGAAAAACTGTTTTTT.

As DNA, the CDR3 is TGTGCCAGCAGTTTGCGGCAGGGGGTAGGTCAGCCCCAGCATTTT. It specifies CASSLRQGVGQPQHF. V usage is TRBV28 and J usage is TRBJ1-5; 7 bases line up with TRBD1. Trimming removed 3 bases from V and 6 bases from J; junction bases left unmatched: 8. The CDR3 has 15 residues. Germline CDR1 MDHEN, CDR2 SYDVKM.

The rearrangement uses TRBV19 and TRBJ1-2, with D perhaps matching TRBD1 (5 bases). CDR1 and CDR2 from the germline V gene are LNHDA and SQIVND (reference sequence). Trimming removed 10 bases from V and 4 bases from J, with 16 bases in between. The CDR3 totals 13 residues. CDR3 in amino acids: CATQRGFAYGYTF. In nucleotides, the CDR3 is TGTGCCACGCAACGGGGGTTCGCCTATGGCTACACCTTC.

This clone showed up just a few times. In DNA, the CDR3 is TGTGCCAGCAAAAGGCCAGGACTAGCGATTCACGATGAGCAGTTCTTC. It specifies CASKRPGLAIHDEQFF. This chain uses TRBV7-9 with TRBJ2-1; 9 nucleotides agree with TRBD2. The V and J ends lost 7 bases and 8 bases, in that order; junction bases with no gene match: 15. The CDR3 length is 16 residues. Germline V gene lookup returns CDR1 SEHNR and CDR2 FQNEAQ (reference sequence). The full variable domain, rest sourced from reference TRBV7-9 and TRBJ2-1, is DTGVSQNPRHKITKRGQNVTFRCDPISEHNRLYWYRQTLGQGPEFLTYFQNEAQLEKSRLLSDRFSAERPKGSFSTLEIQRTEQGDSAMYLCASKRPGLAIHDEQFFGPGTRLTVL.

V is TRBV13 and J is TRBJ1-2; D is undetermined. Trimming took off 2 bases at V and 4 bases at J, with 11 bases between the two ends. This CDR3 is built from 14 residues. The germline CDR1 and CDR2 sequences are PRHDT and FYEKMQ (reference sequence). CDR3 region: CASSLRPATYGYTF. Written as DNA, the CDR3 is TGTGCCAGCAGCTTACGCCCAGCGACCTATGGCTACACCTTC.

The chain is built from TRBV4-1 and TRBJ1-2; TRBD1 matches at 9 bases. CDR1 MGHRA and CDR2 YSYEKL come from the germline V gene. The CDR3 is made up of 16 amino acids. V lost 0 bases, J lost 8 bases, and 10 bases stayed unmatched. This CDR3 reads CASSQEGDRVIRGYTF. CDR3 sequence (DNA): TGCGCCAGCAGCCAAGAGGGGGACAGGGTAATTCGGGGCTACACCTTC.

This clone was counted only a few times. CDR3: CASSERGLTYNEQFF. The CDR3, as DNA: TGTGCCAGCAGTGAAAGGGGGCTCACCTACAATGAGCAGTTCTTC. V usage is TRBV2 and J usage is TRBJ2-1; 7 bases are shared with TRBD1. Germline CDR1 is SNHLY and CDR2 is FYNNEI. The CDR3 covers 15 residues. Unmatched junction bases numbered 3, after V lost 2 bases and J lost 2 bases.

This clone was observed a single time. The rearrangement links TRBV18 to TRBJ1-1, with 10 bases aligning to TRBD1. The CDR3 loop spans 14 amino acids. V lost 9 bases, J lost 0 bases, and 4 bases stayed unmatched. Germline lookup yields CDR1 KGHSH and CDR2 LQKENI. CDR3 protein: CASSTGGMNTEAFF. The CDR3 DNA reads TGTGCCAGTTCGACAGGGGGCATGAACACTGAAGCTTTCTTT.

Regarding this clone: Germline is not matched at one junction end, which may reflect a read error. This chain joins TRBV5-6 and TRBJ2-3; 9 bases match TRBD2. The CDR3 is 16 residues long. Germline lookup yields CDR1 SGHDT and CDR2 YYEEEE. CDR3: CASRLELGLATDTQYF. The CDR3 DNA reads TGTGCCAGCAGGTTGGAATTGGGACTAGCCACAGATACGCAGTATTTT.

This clone was counted only a few times. V is TRBV7-2 and J is TRBJ2-7; weak D call: TRBD1 (6 bases). The V and J ends lost 5 bases and 1 base respectively, with 15 bases between them. This CDR3 is built from 15 residues. Germline assignment: CDR1 SGHTA and CDR2 FQGNSA. DNA for the CDR3: TGTGCCAGCAGCCTCTACACAGGGTCATCCTACGAGCAGTACTTC. Amino acid sequence: CASSLYTGSSYEQYF.

V and J are TRBV9 and TRBJ1-3; D is unresolved. This CDR3 is built from 16 residues. Germline CDR1 reads SGDLS; CDR2 reads YYNGEE. The germline V and J ends were trimmed by 0 bases and 0 bases, with 10 bases remaining between them. The DNA of the CDR3 is TGTGCCAGCAGCGTAGCTCAGGAAACCTCTGGAAACACCATATATTTT. It is translated as CASSVAQETSGNTIYF.

V gene TRBV2 combines with J gene TRBJ1-4; D might be TRBD1 (5 bases). The CDR3 covers 14 residues. Trimming took 6 bases from V and 8 from J, leaving 16 bases between them. Germline CDR1 is SNHLY and CDR2 is FYNNEI. CDR3 loop: CASRAQQAGEKLFF. The CDR3 bases are TGTGCCAGCAGGGCCCAACAGGCGGGGGAAAAACTGTTTTTT.

J is TRBJ1-5 and V is TRBV19; D is undetermined. The germline V and J ends were trimmed by 5 bases and 0 bases, with 8 bases remaining between them. This CDR3 region has 14 residues. Germline V lookup: CDR1 LNHDA, CDR2 SQIVND (reference sequence). The CDR3: CASSRDYSNQPQHF. DNA of the CDR3: TGTGCCAGTAGTCGGGATTATAGCAATCAGCCCCAGCATTTT. The full variable domain, rest sourced from reference TRBV19 and TRBJ1-5, is DGGITQSPKYLFRKEGQNVTLSCEQNLNHDAMYWYRQDPGQGLRLIYYSQIVNDFQKGDIAEGYSVSREKKESFPLTVTSAQKNPTAFYLCASSRDYSNQPQHFGDGTRLSIL.

The chain joins TRBV28 to TRBJ2-3; TRBD2 matches 10 bases. Trimming at V came to 8 bases and at J to 2 bases, leaving 4 bases not matched to a gene. Looked up from germline, CDR1 is MDHEN and CDR2 is SYDVKM. The CDR3 loop spans 14 amino acids. As DNA, the CDR3 is TGTGCCAGCGTAGCGGGGGGCCACACAGATACGCAGTATTTT. Protein: CASVAGGHTDTQYF.

This clone has just a few counts. V gene TRBV5-6 combines with J gene TRBJ1-1; TRBD1 agrees at 9 bases. The CDR3 contains 14 residues. Losses at the gene ends were 4 bases for V and 4 bases for J; bases not matched to a gene: 5. CDR1 is SGHDT and CDR2 is YYEEEE in the germline V gene. The CDR3 DNA is TGTGCCAGCAGCCGGACAGGGGATGTCACTGAAGCTTTCTTT. Translation: CASSRTGDVTEAFF. The entire variable domain, with the rest obtained from reference TRBV5-6 and TRBJ1-1, is as follows: DAGVTQSPTHLIKTRGQQVTLRCSPKSGHDTVSWYQQALGQGPQFIFQYYEEEERQRGNFPDRFSGHQFPNYSSELNVNALLLGDSALYLCASSRTGDVTEAFFGQGTRLTVV.

The chain links TRBV2 to TRBJ2-5; 8 nucleotides line up with TRBD1. Trimming took 4 bases from V and 5 from J; bases not matched to a gene: 12. The CDR3 totals 16 residues. Germline V CDR1 and CDR2: SNHLY, FYNNEI. DNA of the CDR3: TGTGCCAGCAGTGTATTCGTCGCAGGGGGCGTGGAGACCCAGTACTTC. Protein product: CASSVFVAGGVETQYF.

This clone was observed many times. The V gene is TRBV5-6, the J gene TRBJ2-5; 7 positions match TRBD1. V gave up 4 bases and J gave up 4 bases; unmatched junction bases: 7. There are 14 residues in the CDR3. CDR1 is SGHDT, CDR2 YYEEEE, per germline. This chain's CDR3 is CASSVGTVRETQYF. Here the CDR3 DNA reads TGTGCCAGCAGCGTAGGGACAGTACGAGAGACCCAGTACTTC.

This clone was seen just once. The chain combines TRBV10-3 with TRBJ2-6, with 7 bases lining up with TRBD1. Germline assignment: CDR1 ENHRY and CDR2 SYGVKD. The V gene end was trimmed by 10 bases and the J gene end by 0 bases; junction bases not matched to a gene: 6. This CDR3 is built from 15 residues. The chain's CDR3 is CATRQGISGANVLTF. The DNA of the CDR3 is TGTGCCACCAGACAGGGTATCTCTGGGGCCAACGTCCTGACTTTC.

The chain uses TRBV5-1 and TRBJ2-7; 9 bases match TRBD2. J gave up 2 bases and V 2 bases, and 2 bases lay outside the gene matches. CDR3 size: 14 residues. Germline V gene lookup returns CDR1 SGHRS and CDR2 YFSETQ. CDR3 region: CASSFSGGPYEQYF. The CDR3 DNA follows: TGCGCCAGCAGCTTTAGCGGGGGTCCCTACGAGCAGTACTTC.

The chain is built from TRBV5-1 and TRBJ2-7; possible D gene TRBD2, 6 bases. Germline V gives CDR1 SGHRS, CDR2 YFSETQ. With 3 bases removed from V and 4 bases from J, the gap between germline ends came to 14 bases. The CDR3 totals 14 residues. The CDR3: CASSSGGAGYEQYF. For the CDR3, the DNA is TGCGCCAGCAGCTCCGGCGGGGCGGGGTACGAGCAGTACTTC.